A single sample is the source of the 25 T cell receptor beta chains below, sequenced in a study of OX40 agonist ivuxolimab in advanced cancers. Produced via immunoSEQ multiplex PCR; TCRdb's table is partial and in-frame only. This table holds 60,000 to 70,000 clones, about 88% found once. Specimen: CD4+ or CD8+ T cells sorted from blood, collected in a trial of the OX40 agonist ivuxolimab. These receptors were taken from an adult with an advanced solid tumor such as melanoma, head and neck, liver or kidney cancer.

This clone turned up a few times. The chain has TRBV18 and TRBJ2-7, with 8 bases that match TRBD1. V lost 6 bases to trimming and J lost 2 bases; unmatched junction nucleotides: 3. This CDR3 has 13 residues. CDR1 is KGHSH, CDR2 LQKENI, per germline. DNA of the CDR3: TGTGCCAGCTCGCGGGACAGGCCCTACGAGCAGTACTTC. This encodes CASSRDRPYEQYF.

This clone was seen once. V and J are TRBV27 and TRBJ2-7, with TRBD2 as a possible D gene (6 bases). CDR3 size: 14 residues. From germline, CDR1 is MNHEY and CDR2 SMNVEV (reference sequence). V dropped 8 bases and J dropped 1 base, with 15 bases sitting between them. CDR3 DNA: TGTGCCAGCGGACTTGCGGGGAGATCCTACGAGCAGTACTTC. Its translation is CASGLAGRSYEQYF.

This chain links TRBV7-9 with TRBJ1-2; TRBD1 is a possible D gene (5 bases). This CDR3 is 12 amino acids long. Per the germline V gene, CDR1 is SEHNR and CDR2 is FQNEAQ (reference sequence). The ends were cut back, 10 bases at V and 0 bases at J, with 9 bases in the middle. Here the CDR3 DNA reads TGTGCCACCGGGGCGGCTAACTATGGCTACACCTTC. Translation: CATGAANYGYTF. The full variable domain, rest sourced from reference TRBV7-9 and TRBJ1-2, is DTGVSQNPRHKITKRGQNVTFRCDPISEHNRLYWYRQTLGQGPEFLTYFQNEAQLEKSRLLSDRFSAERPKGSFSTLEIQRTEQGDSAMYLCATGAANYGYTFGSGTRLTVV.

The V and J genes are TRBV2 and TRBJ2-2; D may be TRBD1 (5 bases). This CDR3 is built from 16 residues. V shed 2 bases and J shed 0 bases, with 10 bases lying between them. Germline V lookup: CDR1 SNHLY, CDR2 FYNNEI. CDR3: CASSELGAANTGELFF. For the CDR3, the DNA is TGTGCCAGCAGTGAATTAGGGGCAGCGAACACCGGGGAGCTGTTTTTT.

For the CDR3, the DNA is TGTGCCAGCAGGACAGGGGGGTCGCCTTTGGAGCAGTACTTC. Translated, it gives CASRTGGSPLEQYF. The genes are TRBV27 and TRBJ2-5; 9 nucleotides agree with TRBD1. The CDR3 totals 14 residues. The V and J ends lost 6 bases and 11 bases, in that order; junction bases with no gene match: 13. CDR1 MNHEY and CDR2 SMNVEV come from the germline V gene (reference sequence).

The chain couples TRBV27 to TRBJ1-5; D perhaps matches TRBD1 (5 bases). V lost 6 bases and J lost 1, with 16 bases in between. The CDR3 runs 16 residues. CDR1 MNHEY and CDR2 SMNVEV come from the germline V gene (reference sequence). In DNA form, the CDR3 reads TGTGCCAGCAGCCCCGCGCCAGGGATGAGCAATCAGCCCCAGCATTTT. Translation: CASSPAPGMSNQPQHF.

V gene TRBV7-8 combines with J gene TRBJ2-1; D gene unclear. Trimming left V 1 base short and J 0 bases short, with 10 bases between. The CDR3 consists of 16 residues. CDR1 SGHVS and CDR2 FQNEAQ come from the germline V gene. CDR3 DNA: TGTGCCAGCAGCTTAGTGTGGTCGAGCTCCTACAATGAGCAGTTCTTC. Its translation is CASSLVWSSSYNEQFF.

The chain employs TRBV6-5 and TRBJ1-5; TRBD1 matches at 8 bases. Germline loops: CDR1 MNHEY, CDR2 SVGAGI. Trimming took 6 bases from V and 5 from J; bases not matched to a gene: 3. This CDR3 spans 13 amino acids. The CDR3 spells CASRDRVDQPQHF. The CDR3 DNA is TGTGCCAGCAGGGACAGGGTGGATCAGCCCCAGCATTTT.

This clone was detected only a few times. V and J are TRBV2 and TRBJ1-3; possible D gene TRBD1, 6 bases. CDR1 is SNHLY, CDR2 FYNNEI, per germline. Trimming removed 8 bases from V and 2 bases from J, with 10 bases in between. This CDR3 has 13 residues. The DNA for the CDR3 is TGTGCCAGCCAACAGGGAACTGGAAACACCATATATTTT. Its protein product is CASQQGTGNTIYF.

This chain joins TRBV2 and TRBJ1-2; D ambiguous. The ends were cut back, 6 bases at V and 0 bases at J, with 8 bases in the middle. The germline V gene has CDR1 SNHLY and CDR2 FYNNEI. This CDR3 contains 13 residues. The CDR3 bases are TGTGCCAGCAGCCAACAGTCTAACTATGGCTACACCTTC. It translates to CASSQQSNYGYTF.

J is TRBJ2-3 and V is TRBV28; no clear D. The end of the DNA fits TRBJ1-5 better, so the J call may be wrong. Per the germline V gene, CDR1 is MDHEN and CDR2 is SYDVKM. The CDR3 sequence is 13 residues long. Written as DNA, the CDR3 is TGTGCCAGCAGAGCGGGAAATGCGGATACGCAGCATTTT. It encodes CASRAGNADTQHF.

This clone was detected only once. The J gene is TRBJ1-5, the V gene TRBV28; unclear D gene. V was shortened by 6 bases and J by 2 bases, with 5 bases between the two germline ends. CDR3 length: 12 residues. Looked up from germline, CDR1 is MDHEN and CDR2 is SYDVKM. The CDR3 loop reads CASREGNQPQHF. CDR3 DNA: TGTGCCAGCAGAGAGGGCAATCAGCCCCAGCATTTT.

The genes are TRBV6-5 and TRBJ2-3; 7 positions match TRBD2. The V gene end was trimmed by 6 bases and the J gene end by 12 bases; junction bases not matched to a gene: 18. The CDR3 runs to 15 residues. Germline-derived CDR1 and CDR2 are MNHEY and SVGAGI. The CDR3 coding sequence is TGTGCCAGCAGGGGCACTATGTGGCTAGCGGAAACCCAGTATTTT. Translation: CASRGTMWLAETQYF.

The chain couples TRBV16 to TRBJ2-7; 9 bases are a match to TRBD1. This CDR3 is built from 15 residues. Germline V CDR1 and CDR2: KGHSY, FQNENV. J was trimmed by 2 bases and V by 5 bases; bases with no gene match: 7. The CDR3 is CASSTRGTGTYEQYF. The CDR3, as DNA: TGTGCCAGCAGCACGAGAGGGACAGGGACCTACGAGCAGTACTTC.

The chain employs TRBV5-1 and TRBJ1-4, with TRBD1 identical over 7 bases. The CDR3 covers 15 residues. After removal of 4 bases from V and 0 bases from J, the junction contained 3 bases not matched to a gene. Germline CDR1 SGHRS, CDR2 YFSETQ. The CDR3 bases are TGCGCCAGCAGCAGGGGACAGTCAACTAATGAAAAACTGTTTTTT. Its translation: CASSRGQSTNEKLFF.

This clone was seen once. V usage is TRBV7-9 and J usage is TRBJ2-7, with D unclear. Germline assignment: CDR1 SEHNR and CDR2 FQNEAQ (reference sequence). The CDR3 sequence is 13 residues long. V lost 5 bases to trimming and J lost 2 bases, with 10 bases between them. CDR3 region: CASSPPSTYEQYF. The CDR3 DNA reads TGTGCCAGCAGCCCCCCGAGCACCTACGAGCAGTACTTC.

This chain joins TRBV19 and TRBJ2-3, with D maybe TRBD2 (5 bases). V lost 1 base to trimming and J lost 1 base, with 9 bases between them. The CDR3 runs to 15 residues. Germline V gene lookup returns CDR1 LNHDA and CDR2 SQIVND (reference sequence). In DNA form, the CDR3 reads TGTGCCAGTAGTATAGGGACTCATGGCACAGATACGCAGTATTTT. This sequence encodes CASSIGTHGTDTQYF. Combining the CDR3 with reference TRBV19 and TRBJ2-3 gives the whole variable domain DGGITQSPKYLFRKEGQNVTLSCEQNLNHDAMYWYRQDPGQGLRLIYYSQIVNDFQKGDIAEGYSVSREKKESFPLTVTSAQKNPTAFYLCASSIGTHGTDTQYFGPGTRLTVL.

This rearrangement joins TRBV7-2 to TRBJ2-3, with D hard to call. From germline, CDR1 is SGHTA and CDR2 FQGNSA. Trimming removed 5 bases from V and 7 bases from J, with 13 bases in between. The CDR3 spans 13 residues. Written as DNA, the CDR3 is TGTGCCAGCAGCCCTGGTTCAGGAAATACGCAGTATTTT. This gives the protein CASSPGSGNTQYF. Combining the CDR3 with reference TRBV7-2 and TRBJ2-3 gives the whole variable domain GAGVSQSPSNKVTEKGKDVELRCDPISGHTALYWYRQSLGQGLEFLIYFQGNSAPDKSGLPSDRFSAERTGGSVSTLTIQRTQQEDSAVYLCASSPGSGNTQYFGPGTRLTVL.

This clone was seen only once. The genes are TRBV18 and TRBJ2-5; no firm D call. CDR3 size: 12 residues. V was cut by 4 bases and J by 1 base, with 4 bases left in between. Germline V gene sequence: CDR1 KGHSH, CDR2 LQKENI. In DNA form, the CDR3 reads TGTGCCAGCTCACTATTCCAAGAGACCCAGTACTTC. It yields the protein CASSLFQETQYF. Full variable domain (outside the CDR3, taken from reference TRBV18 and TRBJ2-5): NAGVMQNPRHLVRRRGQEARLRCSPMKGHSHVYWYRQLPEEGLKFMVYLQKENIIDESGMPKERFSAEFPKEGPSILRIQQVVRGDSAAYFCASSLFQETQYFGPGTRLLVL.

V is TRBV19 and J is TRBJ1-2, with TRBD1 identical over 8 bases. V shed 6 bases and J 3 bases; nucleotides not matched to a gene: 12. Germline lookup yields CDR1 LNHDA and CDR2 SQIVND (reference sequence). The CDR3 spans 16 residues. The chain's CDR3 is CASSHRGGKSDYGYTF. CDR3 coding DNA: TGTGCCAGTAGCCACAGGGGGGGCAAGTCGGACTATGGCTACACCTTC.

This clone was detected only a few times. The chain employs TRBV11-1 and TRBJ2-5; D possibly corresponds to TRBD2 (5 bases). The V gene's germline CDR1 is SGHAT and CDR2 FQDESV (reference sequence). The CDR3 consists of 15 residues. Trimming stripped 7 bases from V and 5 bases from J, with 20 bases between. CDR3 nucleotide sequence: TGTGCCAGCAACATCTTGGAGGACCGGCAGGAGACCCAGTACTTC. It specifies CASNILEDRQETQYF. Complete variable domain (other parts from reference TRBV11-1 and TRBJ2-5): EAEVAQSPRYKITEKSQAVAFWCDPISGHATLYWYRQILGQGPELLVQFQDESVVDDSQLPKDRFSAERLKGVDSTLKIQPAELGDSAMYLCASNILEDRQETQYFGPGTRLLVL.

The V and J genes are TRBV18 and TRBJ2-7, with D perhaps matching TRBD1 or TRBD2 (5 bases each). The germline CDR1 and CDR2 sequences are KGHSH and LQKENI. The V gene lost 3 bases and the J gene lost 2 bases, with 20 bases spanning the gap. This CDR3 contains 17 residues. The CDR3 protein is CASSPQAPAWDAYEQYF. CDR3 DNA: TGTGCCAGCTCACCCCAGGCTCCGGCGTGGGACGCCTACGAGCAGTACTTC. Full variable domain (remainder filled in from reference TRBV18 and TRBJ2-7): NAGVMQNPRHLVRRRGQEARLRCSPMKGHSHVYWYRQLPEEGLKFMVYLQKENIIDESGMPKERFSAEFPKEGPSILRIQQVVRGDSAAYFCASSPQAPAWDAYEQYFGPGTRLTVT.

The V call is TRBV5-6, the J call TRBJ2-7; tentative D call: TRBD2 (5 bases). This CDR3 comprises 14 residues. The germline V gene encodes CDR1 SGHDT and CDR2 YYEEEE. Deletions cut 4 bases from V and 3 bases from J, with 14 bases between. CDR3: CASSPGSGGYEQYF. In nucleotides, the CDR3 is TGTGCCAGCAGCCCGGGGAGTGGAGGCTACGAGCAGTACTTC. The variable domain in full, completed from reference TRBV5-6 and TRBJ2-7, reads DAGVTQSPTHLIKTRGQQVTLRCSPKSGHDTVSWYQQALGQGPQFIFQYYEEEERQRGNFPDRFSGHQFPNYSSELNVNALLLGDSALYLCASSPGSGGYEQYFGPGTRLTVT.

V and J are TRBV28 and TRBJ2-2; D is possibly TRBD2 (5 bases). Trimming removed 2 bases at V and 4 bases at J, with 14 bases between. The CDR3 contains 16 residues. Germline CDR1 and CDR2: MDHEN and SYDVKM. This CDR3 reads CASSLAAFRGTGELFF. In DNA, the CDR3 is TGTGCCAGCAGTTTAGCGGCTTTCCGGGGCACCGGGGAGCTGTTTTTT.

V usage is TRBV19 and J usage is TRBJ1-1, with D unclear. The CDR3 runs to 13 residues. The germline V gene has CDR1 LNHDA and CDR2 SQIVND (reference sequence). V dropped 10 bases and J dropped 4 bases, with 16 bases sitting between them. The CDR3 bases are TGTGCCACTTCGGGAGGGTCGAGCACTGAAGCTTTCTTT. Its translation: CATSGGSSTEAFF.